These 30 T cell receptor beta chains were all obtained from the same sample, sequenced in a study of shared clonotypes between healthy human individuals. Here immunoSEQ multiplex PCR was the method, and the copy in TCRdb shows in-frame clones only, minus some. The sample has roughly 1,000,000 clones, about 84% seen once. The sample was memory CD4+ T cells from PBMCs. Sample subset: CD45RA-negative fraction. The receptor set was obtained from a man aged 18 to 30 in good health. Some clones in this sample may be carry-over from other donors' samples.

The table lists this clone with a few counts. This chain connects TRBV18 to TRBJ1-5, with D possibly matching TRBD1 (6 bases). The CDR3 length is 20 residues. Per germline, CDR1 KGHSH and CDR2 LQKENI. V was trimmed by 3 bases and J by 0 bases, leaving 24 bases between them. In nucleotides, the CDR3 is TGTGCCAGCTCACCTATCACACGGGACAAACGACAAAATAGCAATCAGCCCCAGCATTTT. Translated: CASSPITRDKRQNSNQPQHF.

This clone was counted a few times. The V and J genes are TRBV9 and TRBJ1-4; a possible D gene is TRBD1 (6 bases). V dropped 4 bases and J dropped 8 bases, with 21 bases sitting between them. The germline V gene has CDR1 SGDLS and CDR2 YYNGEE. This CDR3 contains 16 residues. The CDR3 DNA sequence: TGTGCCAGCAGCCCACGGGAGGGAGGCAGGGGAGAAAAACTGTTTTTT. Translation gives CASSPREGGRGEKLFF.

The J gene is TRBJ2-1, the V gene TRBV11-3, with a weak D call TRBD2 (5 bases). Germline CDR1 SGHNT, CDR2 YENEEA. The CDR3 totals 14 residues. With 4 bases removed from V and 9 bases from J, the gap between germline ends came to 16 bases. The CDR3 loop reads CASSSATPSGEQFF. The DNA for the CDR3 is TGTGCCAGCAGCTCGGCGACCCCCAGCGGTGAGCAGTTCTTC.

This chain joins TRBV11-2 and TRBJ2-4; D unresolved. V was trimmed by 0 bases and J by 7 bases, leaving 7 bases between them. The CDR3 is 13 amino acids. Germline CDR1 SGHAT, CDR2 FQNNGV. In DNA, the CDR3 is TGTGCCAGCAGCTTAGATGAGAGGAACATTCAGTACTTC. Protein sequence: CASSLDERNIQYF. Full variable domain (rest looked up from reference TRBV11-2 and TRBJ2-4): EAGVAQSPRYKIIEKRQSVAFWCNPISGHATLYWYQQILGQGPKLLIQFQNNGVVDDSQLPKDRFSAERLKGVDSTLKIQPAKLEDSAVYLCASSLDERNIQYFGAGTRLSVL.

As concerns this clone: One end of the junction varies from germline; a read error may be responsible. V is TRBV6-6 and J is TRBJ2-5; D possibly uses TRBD1 or TRBD2 (6 bases each). The CDR3 contains 13 residues. CDR1 is MNHNY and CDR2 is SVGAGI in the germline V gene (reference sequence). CDR3 residues: CASSNSGAGEQYF. CDR3 DNA: TGTGCCAGCAGTAACTCGGGGGCAGGGGAGCAGTACTTC.

This clone was seen a few times. The chain uses TRBV2 and TRBJ1-3; D perhaps matches TRBD1 (5 bases). V was shortened by 6 bases and J by 2 bases, with 11 bases between the two germline ends. Germline loops: CDR1 SNHLY, CDR2 FYNNEI. This CDR3 region has 14 residues. The CDR3 DNA reads as TGTGCCAGCAGGCAGGGACGAGCTGGAAACACCATATATTTT. Protein: CASRQGRAGNTIYF.

A word on this clone: This same CDR3 is encoded by further DNA sequences in the sample. The rearrangement links TRBV19 to TRBJ1-1; unclear D gene. Deletions cut 1 base from V and 0 bases from J, with 6 bases between. The CDR3 runs to 14 residues. The germline gives CDR1 LNHDA, CDR2 SQIVND (reference sequence). The CDR3 is CASSIVQLNTEAFF. CDR3 sequence (DNA): TGTGCCAGTAGTATAGTCCAGTTGAACACTGAAGCTTTCTTT. The full variable domain, its missing parts supplied by reference TRBV19 and TRBJ1-1, is DGGITQSPKYLFRKEGQNVTLSCEQNLNHDAMYWYRQDPGQGLRLIYYSQIVNDFQKGDIAEGYSVSREKKESFPLTVTSAQKNPTAFYLCASSIVQLNTEAFFGQGTRLTVV.

This clone has just one count. The rearrangement joins TRBV7-6 to TRBJ2-6; D unclear. Trimming took 6 bases from V and 4 from J, leaving 13 bases between them. CDR1 is SGHVS and CDR2 is FNYEAQ in the germline V gene. CDR3 length: 15 amino acids. CDR3 region: CASSPTTSGANVLTF. Written as DNA, the CDR3 is TGTGCCAGCAGTCCAACTACATCCGGGGCCAACGTCCTGACTTTC.

V usage is TRBV5-1 and J usage is TRBJ2-5; D is unclear. Trimming shortened V by 0 bases and J by 1 base, and 13 bases separated the two germline ends. Looked up from germline, CDR1 is SGHRS and CDR2 is YFSETQ. The CDR3 totals 16 residues. The CDR3 DNA sequence: TGCGCCAGCAGCTTGGCAGGAGTAGTAGTCCAAGAGACCCAGTACTTC. Its protein product is CASSLAGVVVQETQYF.

This sequence joins TRBV5-8 and TRBJ1-2, with D unresolved. Germline loops: CDR1 SGHTS, CDR2 YDEGEE. Trimming took 0 bases from V and 1 from J, leaving 4 bases between them. CDR3 length: 13 amino acids. CDR3: CASSLVGNYGYTF. As DNA, the CDR3 is TGTGCCAGCAGCTTGGTGGGTAACTATGGCTACACCTTC. Supplemented by reference TRBV5-8 and TRBJ1-2, the full variable domain reads EAGVTQSPTHLIKTRGQQATLRCSPISGHTSVYWYQQALGLGLQFLLWYDEGEERNRGNFPPRFSGRQFPNYSSELNVNALELEDSALYLCASSLVGNYGYTFGSGTRLTVV.

Note on this clone: A single base separates this from a much larger clone, so it may be a read error. This specimen includes other DNA sequences encoding the same CDR3. The chain carries TRBV4-2 and TRBJ2-3; 14 bases are a match to TRBD2. Germline V lookup: CDR1 LGHNA, CDR2 YNFKEQ. The CDR3 is 16 amino acids. J lost 5 bases, V lost 0 bases, and 1 base had no gene match. CDR3 bases: TGTGCCAGCAGCCAAGATGGGACTAGCGGGAGAGATACGCAGTATTTT. Its translation is CASSQDGTSGRDTQYF.

The V call is TRBV7-2, the J call TRBJ2-5, with TRBD2 matching over 14 bases. This CDR3 spans 16 amino acids. From germline, CDR1 is SGHTA and CDR2 FQGNSA. The V and J ends lost 5 bases and 4 bases, in that order; junction bases with no gene match: 6. In nucleotides, the CDR3 is TGTGCCAGCAGCCCGGGACTAGCGGGAGAGGGAGAGACCCAGTACTTC. Translated, it gives CASSPGLAGEGETQYF.

This chain joins TRBV7-9 and TRBJ2-1; TRBD2 agrees at 11 bases. V gave up 1 base and J gave up 3 bases; unmatched junction bases: 2. The length of the CDR3 is 16 residues. CDR1 and CDR2 (germline): SEHNR, FQNEAQ (reference sequence). The CDR3 nucleotides read TGTGCCAGCAGCTTAGGACTAGCGGGAAACTACAATGAGCAGTTCTTC. It encodes CASSLGLAGNYNEQFF. The variable domain in full, completed from reference TRBV7-9 and TRBJ2-1, reads DTGVSQNPRHKITKRGQNVTFRCDPISEHNRLYWYRQTLGQGPEFLTYFQNEAQLEKSRLLSDRFSAERPKGSFSTLEIQRTEQGDSAMYLCASSLGLAGNYNEQFFGPGTRLTVL.

The V and J genes are TRBV7-9 and TRBJ2-1; 8 positions match TRBD2. V was pared by 0 bases and J by 4 bases, with 8 bases of the junction left unmatched. Germline CDR1 is SEHNR and CDR2 is FQNEAQ (reference sequence). This CDR3 has 17 amino acids. The CDR3, as DNA: TGTGCCAGCAGCTTAGCGTTAACTAGCGGTCCTTACAATGAGCAGTTCTTC. This codes for CASSLALTSGPYNEQFF.

The V call is TRBV7-3, the J call TRBJ2-1; 7 bases are shared with TRBD2. The trim removed 5 bases at V and 13 bases at J, leaving 14 bases unmatched. Germline CDR1 and CDR2: SGHTA and FQGTGA. The CDR3 covers 14 residues. CDR3 DNA: TGTGCCAGCAGCCCCAGCTATGGTAGCGGGTCCCAGTTCTTC. This encodes CASSPSYGSGSQFF.

This clone was counted ten times or more. This chain uses TRBV6-1 with TRBJ1-3; D might be TRBD1 (6 bases). Germline V gives CDR1 MNHNS, CDR2 SASEGT. The CDR3 contains 15 residues. Trimming took off 5 bases at V and 4 bases at J, with 15 bases between the two ends. CDR3 DNA sequence: TGTGCCAGCAGTCCGCAGGGGCTGGGCGGAAACACCATATATTTT. This gives the protein CASSPQGLGGNTIYF.

In DNA form, the CDR3 reads TGTGCCAGCTCTTCTAGCGGTAGGTACGAGCAGTACTTC. Its translation: CASSSSGRYEQYF. The chain has TRBV18 and TRBJ2-7; 7 bases map to TRBD2. Germline CDR1 KGHSH, CDR2 LQKENI. After removal of 6 bases from V and 4 bases from J, the junction contained 6 bases not matched to a gene. The length of the CDR3 is 13 residues. The whole variable domain, filled in from reference TRBV18 and TRBJ2-7, reads NAGVMQNPRHLVRRRGQEARLRCSPMKGHSHVYWYRQLPEEGLKFMVYLQKENIIDESGMPKERFSAEFPKEGPSILRIQQVVRGDSAAYFCASSSSGRYEQYFGPGTRLTVT.

CDR3 coding DNA: TGTGCCAGCAGCCAGGCATGGTTGGGAGGGGCCACCTACGAGCAGTACTTC. Translated: CASSQAWLGGATYEQYF. The rearrangement links TRBV4-2 to TRBJ2-7, with 7 bases fitting TRBD2. J was trimmed by 2 bases and V by 3 bases; bases with no gene match: 13. Germline values: CDR1 LGHNA, CDR2 YNFKEQ. CDR3 size: 17 residues.

The chain uses TRBV6-5 and TRBJ2-7; D is unresolved. Germline V lookup: CDR1 MNHEY, CDR2 SVGAGI. V dropped 6 bases and J dropped 4 bases, with 10 bases sitting between them. The CDR3 loop spans 12 amino acids. Written as DNA, the CDR3 is TGTGCCAGCAGCTCCTCCCGTTACGAGCAGTACTTC. Translating it yields CASSSSRYEQYF.

The chain joins TRBV5-8 to TRBJ1-2; the D is unclear. CDR3 size: 15 residues. Germline V CDR1 and CDR2: SGHTS, YDEGEE. With 7 bases removed from V and 4 bases from J, the gap between germline ends came to 20 bases. CDR3 residues: CASLTVIRKTYGYTF. For the CDR3, the DNA is TGTGCCAGCCTCACCGTCATACGAAAGACCTATGGCTACACCTTC.

The chain carries TRBV5-8 and TRBJ2-1, with TRBD1 matching over 7 bases. CDR1 and CDR2 (germline): SGHTS, YDEGEE. The CDR3 has 14 residues. Trimming removed 2 bases from V and 3 bases from J; junction bases left unmatched: 2. CDR3 region: CASSFGQVYNEQFF. For the CDR3, the DNA is TGTGCCAGCAGCTTTGGACAGGTCTACAATGAGCAGTTCTTC.

The chain carries TRBV5-1 and TRBJ2-7; tentatively, D is TRBD1 (6 bases). V was clipped by 4 bases and J by 8 bases, with 16 bases between them. CDR1 and CDR2 from the germline V gene are SGHRS and YFSETQ. This CDR3 contains 13 residues. In DNA form, the CDR3 reads TGCGCCAGCAGCCAAAACGAACAGGGAAAGCAGTACTTC. It translates to CASSQNEQGKQYF.

This clone has just one count. This chain links TRBV2 with TRBJ2-5, with D possibly matching TRBD2 (6 bases). In germline, CDR1 is SNHLY, CDR2 FYNNEI. CDR3 size: 14 residues. V dropped 4 bases and J dropped 5 bases, with 14 bases sitting between them. DNA for the CDR3: TGTGCCAGCAGTGGGGTAGGGACTCGGGAGACCCAGTACTTC. Translating gives CASSGVGTRETQYF.

This clone occurred a few times. The rearrangement joins TRBV6-1 to TRBJ1-3; D remains ambiguous. Germline lookup yields CDR1 MNHNS and CDR2 SASEGT. The CDR3 is made up of 15 amino acids. V was shortened by 7 bases and J by 0 bases, with 13 bases between the two germline ends. DNA of the CDR3: TGTGCCAGCACCTACGGACTACCCTCTGGAAACACCATATATTTT. Translating it yields CASTYGLPSGNTIYF.

The V and J genes are TRBV5-1 and TRBJ2-3, with a possible D match to TRBD2 (6 bases). The V end was cut by 4 bases, the J end by 6 bases, with 15 bases between. CDR3 size: 14 residues. Germline CDR1 SGHRS, CDR2 YFSETQ. DNA of the CDR3: TGCGCCAGCAGCCCCGGGGGAGCGTATGATACGCAGTATTTT. Protein product: CASSPGGAYDTQYF.

The chain couples TRBV6-1 to TRBJ1-2; the D gene is possibly TRBD1 (6 bases). V was trimmed by 1 base and J by 5 bases, leaving 14 bases between them. Germline V lookup: CDR1 MNHNS, CDR2 SASEGT. CDR3 size: 15 residues. The CDR3 region is CASSEVKGGPYGYTF. CDR3 nucleotide sequence: TGTGCCAGCAGTGAAGTTAAGGGGGGCCCTTATGGCTACACCTTC.

A single count supports this clone. The chain recombines TRBV7-2 with TRBJ2-1; 7 nucleotides line up with TRBD2. After removal of 7 bases from V and 15 bases from J, the junction contained 18 bases not matched to a gene. The CDR3 is 14 residues long. Germline CDR1 is SGHTA and CDR2 is FQGNSA. CDR3 bases: TGTGCCAGCACTGGGCGGGGGAAGATAGCTCTTTGGTTCTTC. It yields the protein CASTGRGKIALWFF.

This chain joins TRBV4-3 and TRBJ1-2; 7 bases map to TRBD1. The CDR3 loop spans 14 amino acids. With V trimmed by 3 bases and J by 4 bases, 5 bases remained unmatched. Germline CDR1 reads LGHNA; CDR2 reads YSLEER. The CDR3 coding sequence is TGCGCCAGCAGCCAGACACAGGGGATCTATGGCTACACCTTC. It is translated as CASSQTQGIYGYTF.

In this sample, this clone turned up many times. The chain couples TRBV4-1 to TRBJ1-5, with D hard to call. The CDR3 spans 14 residues. V lost 1 base, J lost 7 bases, and 11 bases lay in between. Germline-derived CDR1 and CDR2 are MGHRA and YSYEKL. The CDR3 DNA sequence: TGCGCCAGCAGCCAAGTGCAGCGCCAGCAGCCCCAGCATTTT. Translated, it gives CASSQVQRQQPQHF.

The V gene is TRBV12-1, the J gene TRBJ1-1; the D call TRBD1 from the table was never checked on the DNA. TRBV12-1 is classified as a pseudogene. This CDR3 has 17 amino acids. CDR3 bases: TGTGCCAGCAGCTTTGCTCTTGACAGGAAACGGCAAACTGAAGCTTTCTTT. Amino acid sequence: CASSFALDRKRQTEAFF.